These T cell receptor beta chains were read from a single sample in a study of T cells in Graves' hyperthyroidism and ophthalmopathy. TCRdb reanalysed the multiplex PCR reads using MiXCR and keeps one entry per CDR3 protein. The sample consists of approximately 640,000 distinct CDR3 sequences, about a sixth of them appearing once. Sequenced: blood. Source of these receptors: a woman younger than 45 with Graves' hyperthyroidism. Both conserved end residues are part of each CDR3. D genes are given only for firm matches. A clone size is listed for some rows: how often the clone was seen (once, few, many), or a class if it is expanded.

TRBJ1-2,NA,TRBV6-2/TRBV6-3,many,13,TGTGCCAGCAGTTACTCGACCCTCTATGGCTACACCTTC,CASSYSTLYGYTF
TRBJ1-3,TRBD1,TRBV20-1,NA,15,TGCAGTGCTAAGCCGGGACAGGGGTACGGAAACACCATATATTTT,CSAKPGQGYGNTIYF
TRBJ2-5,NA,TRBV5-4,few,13,TGTGCCAGCACGGACCCTAGGGGGAAGACCCAGTACTTC,CASTDPRGKTQYF
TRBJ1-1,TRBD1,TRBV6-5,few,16,TGTGCCAGCACTTCTCCTCGGGACAGCCTAAACACTGAAGCTTTCTTT,CASTSPRDSLNTEAFF
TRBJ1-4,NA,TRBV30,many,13,TGTGCCTGGAGAGGTGCAACTAATGAAAAACTGTTTTTT,CAWRGATNEKLFF
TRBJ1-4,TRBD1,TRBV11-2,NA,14,TGTGCCAGCAGGGAGACAGGGCCAAATGAAAAACTGTTTTTT,CASRETGPNEKLFF
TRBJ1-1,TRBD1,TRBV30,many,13,TGTGCCTGGAGTTCCTACAGGGGGACTGAAGCTTTCTTT,CAWSSYRGTEAFF
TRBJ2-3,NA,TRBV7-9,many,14,TGTGCCAGCAGCTTAGGTCTTGGCGTGGATACGCAGTATTTT,CASSLGLGVDTQYF
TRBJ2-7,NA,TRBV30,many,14,TGTGCCTGGAGTACAGGGAGAAGGGCCTACGAGCAGTACTTC,CAWSTGRRAYEQYF
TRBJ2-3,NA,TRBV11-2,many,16,TGTGCCAGCAGCTTTACCTCTGGCGGGTACACAGATACGCAGTATTTT,CASSFTSGGYTDTQYF
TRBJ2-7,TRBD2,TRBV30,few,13,TGTGCCTGGGGCTTTGCGGGAGGAAGCGAGCAGTACTTC,CAWGFAGGSEQYF
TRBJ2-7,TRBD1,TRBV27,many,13,TGTGCCAGCAGTTCCGGGACAGGGGGCGAGCAGTACTTC,CASSSGTGGEQYF
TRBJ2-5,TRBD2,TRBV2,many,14,TGTGCCAGCAGTGGAAGCGGGAGGGTCGAGACCCAGTACTTC,CASSGSGRVETQYF
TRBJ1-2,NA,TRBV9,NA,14,TGTGCCAGCAGCGCTACACCCGAGGGCTATGGCTACACCTTC,CASSATPEGYGYTF
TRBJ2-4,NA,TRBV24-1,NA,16,TGTGCCACCAGTGATCCCGCCCAGGGGTCGGGAAACATTCAGTACTTC,CATSDPAQGSGNIQYF
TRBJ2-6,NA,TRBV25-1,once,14,TGTGCCAGCAGTCCTCAGGCTGGGGCCAACGTCCTGACTTTC,CASSPQAGANVLTF
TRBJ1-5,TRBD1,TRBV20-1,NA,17,TGCAGTGCTATGACAGGGGGCGCGGGGGGTCACAGTCAGCCCCAGCATTTT,CSAMTGGAGGHSQPQHF
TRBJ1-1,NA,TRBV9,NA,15,TGTGCCAGCAGCGTAGGATCAGGGACGACCACTGAAGCTTTCTTT,CASSVGSGTTTEAFF
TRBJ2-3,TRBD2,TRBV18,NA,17,TGTGCCAGCTCACCAACTAGCGGGATCTCTAGCACAGATACGCAGTATTTT,CASSPTSGISSTDTQYF
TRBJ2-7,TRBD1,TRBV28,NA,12,TGTGCCAGCAGGACAGGGCCCTACGAGCAGTACTTC,CASRTGPYEQYF
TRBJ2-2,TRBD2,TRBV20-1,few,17,TGCAGTGCTAGATCTGGCGGGAGGGCCTTGGACACCGGGGAGCTGTTTTTT,CSARSGGRALDTGELFF
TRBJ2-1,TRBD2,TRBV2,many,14,TGTGCCAGCAGACCTAGCGGGAGGGCCTATGAGCAGTTCTTC,CASRPSGRAYEQFF
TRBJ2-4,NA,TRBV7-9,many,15,TGTGCCAGCAGTATTACAGAAAGCGCCAAAAACATTCAGTACTTC,CASSITESAKNIQYF
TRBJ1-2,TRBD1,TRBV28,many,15,TGTGCCAGCAGTTTAACGCCGGACAGGATCTATGGCTACACCTTC,CASSLTPDRIYGYTF
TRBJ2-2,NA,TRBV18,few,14,TGTGCCAGCTCACCACGGACAGTTACCGGGGAGCTGTTTTTT,CASSPRTVTGELFF
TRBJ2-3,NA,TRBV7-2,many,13,TGTGCCAGCAGCTTCAGCGACTGGGATACGCAGTATTTT,CASSFSDWDTQYF
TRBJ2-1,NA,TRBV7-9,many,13,TGTGCCAGCAGCCCCGGGGAAGGGGGTCGAAAGTTCTTC,CASSPGEGGRKFF
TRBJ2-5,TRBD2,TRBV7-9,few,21,TGTGCCAGCAGCGGAATCCTCTTAGAGGCTAGCGGGAGTGGTAGCGCGGAGACCCAGTACTTC,CASSGILLEASGSGSAETQYF
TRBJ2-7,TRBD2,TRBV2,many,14,TGTGCCAGCACTGGGACTAGCGGAACCTACGAGCAGTACTTC,CASTGTSGTYEQYF
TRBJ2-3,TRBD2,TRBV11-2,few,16,TGTGCCAGCAGCTTCCGAATAGCGGGAGGCTCAGATACGCAGTATTTT,CASSFRIAGGSDTQYF
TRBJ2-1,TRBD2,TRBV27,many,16,TGTGCCAGCAGTATAAGACTAGCGGGATCCGACAATGAGCAGTTCTTC,CASSIRLAGSDNEQFF
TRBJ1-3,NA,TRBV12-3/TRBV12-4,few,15,TGTGCCAGCAGTTTTTGGGGCCCCTCTGGAAACACCATATATTTT,CASSFWGPSGNTIYF
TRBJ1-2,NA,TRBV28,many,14,TGTGCCAGCAGTTTCCGGGGCAGCTACAATGGCTACACCTTC,CASSFRGSYNGYTF
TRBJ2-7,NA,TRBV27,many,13,TGTGCCAGCAGTTTGGGGCTAGGAGGCGAGCAGTACTTC,CASSLGLGGEQYF
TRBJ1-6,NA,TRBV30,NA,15,TGTGCCTGGATGCGGGGGGGGTCTGGGAATTCACCCCTCCACTTT,CAWMRGGSGNSPLHF
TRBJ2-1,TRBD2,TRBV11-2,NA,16,TGTGCCAGCAGCTTAGAGACTAGCGGCTCCTACAATGAGCAGTTCTTC,CASSLETSGSYNEQFF
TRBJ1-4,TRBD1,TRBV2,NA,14,TGTGCCAGCAGTCAACAGGGGGCGGATGAAAAACTGTTTTTT,CASSQQGADEKLFF
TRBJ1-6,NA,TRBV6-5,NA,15,TGTGCCAGCAGTTACTTTGGGGGTGGGAATTCACCCCTCCACTTT,CASSYFGGGNSPLHF
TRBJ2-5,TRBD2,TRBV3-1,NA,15,TGTGCCAGCAGCTATCCGTTTAGCGGGAGAGAGACCCAGTACTTC,CASSYPFSGRETQYF
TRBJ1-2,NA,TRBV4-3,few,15,TGCGCCAGCAGCCAAGCATCAGGGGAGGCCTATGGCTACACCTTC,CASSQASGEAYGYTF
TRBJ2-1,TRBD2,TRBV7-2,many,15,TGTGCCAGCAGTCGGGGACTAGCGGGAGACCATGAGCAGTTCTTC,CASSRGLAGDHEQFF
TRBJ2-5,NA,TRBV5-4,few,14,TGTGCCAGCAGCTTGTTTTCCACCCCGGAGACCCAGTACTTC,CASSLFSTPETQYF
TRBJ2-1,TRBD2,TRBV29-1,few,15,TGCAGCGCAACTAGCGGGATGAGCTCCTACAATGAGCAGTTCTTC,CSATSGMSSYNEQFF
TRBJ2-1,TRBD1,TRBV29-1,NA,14,TGCAGCGTAGCCGGGACAGGTGGTCACAATGAGCAGTTCTTC,CSVAGTGGHNEQFF
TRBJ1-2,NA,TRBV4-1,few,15,TGCGCCAGCAGCCAAGAACTCAGGACCCCCTATGGCTACACCTTC,CASSQELRTPYGYTF
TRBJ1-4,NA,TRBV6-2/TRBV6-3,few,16,TGTGCCGCGGGGAGTGGAGGGAGGCGAACTAATGAAAAACTGTTTTTT,CAAGSGGRRTNEKLFF
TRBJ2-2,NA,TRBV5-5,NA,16,TGTGCCAGCAGCCTTAGCGGAGTCGAGAACACCGGGGAGCTGTTTTTT,CASSLSGVENTGELFF
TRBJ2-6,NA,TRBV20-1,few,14,TGCAGTGCTTTCCGGGACGCTGGGGCCAACGTCCTGACTTTC,CSAFRDAGANVLTF
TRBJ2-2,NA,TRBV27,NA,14,TGTGCCAGCAGGTGGGGACAGAACACCGGGGAGCTGTTTTTT,CASRWGQNTGELFF
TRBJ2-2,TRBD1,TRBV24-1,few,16,TGTGCCACCAGTGATGCCGGGACAGGGATGCAGGGGGAGCTGTTTTTT,CATSDAGTGMQGELFF
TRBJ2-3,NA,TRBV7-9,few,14,TGTGCCAGCAGCTTAGGTCAGGCAACAGATACGCAGTATTTT,CASSLGQATDTQYF
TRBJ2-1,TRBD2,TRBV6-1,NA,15,TGTGCCAGCAGCCGGGACTACGACTCCTACAATGAGCAGTTCTTC,CASSRDYDSYNEQFF
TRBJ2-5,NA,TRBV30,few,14,TGTGCCTGGAGCCCTACGGGGGCGAGGGAGACCCAGTACTTC,CAWSPTGARETQYF
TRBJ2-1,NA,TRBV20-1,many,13,TGCAGTGCTAGGAGTCCCGGGAACAATGAGCAGTTCTTC,CSARSPGNNEQFF
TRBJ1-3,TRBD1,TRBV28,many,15,TGTGCCAGCAGGACCACAGGGGGCGACGGAAACACCATATATTTT,CASRTTGGDGNTIYF
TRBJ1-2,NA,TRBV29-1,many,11,TGCAGCGTTGAGCGGGGGGTTGGCTACACCTTC,CSVERGVGYTF